Below are 3 T cell receptor beta chains sequenced from a single sample in a study of blood T cell repertoires in COVID-19. The table came from immunoSEQ multiplex PCR; TCRdb's copy has only in-frame clones and leaves some out. Of about 230,000 clones listed, around 86% were seen once; the top ten hold around 10%. Sequencing was carried out using peripheral blood. Every receptor here comes from a man aged 45-65 years with COVID-19, enrolled during active disease.

The rearrangement uses TRBV6-5 and TRBJ2-7; D perhaps matches TRBD2 (6 bases). This CDR3 is built from 15 residues. V was pared by 0 bases and J by 3 bases, with 12 bases between. The V gene's germline CDR1 is MNHEY and CDR2 SVGAGI. CDR3: CASSYSGGPDYEQYF. The CDR3 nucleotides are TGTGCCAGCAGTTACTCTGGAGGGCCGGACTACGAGCAGTACTTC.

This clone was detected once. This chain uses TRBV7-8 with TRBJ1-3, with 8 bases fitting TRBD1. With V trimmed by 3 bases and J by 0 bases, 7 bases remained unmatched. Germline V CDR1 and CDR2: SGHVS, FQNEAQ. This CDR3 region has 17 residues. The CDR3 DNA follows: TGTGCCAGCAGCTTCGGGACAGGTGCCTTCTCTGGAAACACCATATATTTT. This sequence encodes CASSFGTGAFSGNTIYF.

The chain couples TRBV28 to TRBJ1-2, with TRBD1 matching over 10 bases. This CDR3 spans 15 amino acids. Germline CDR1 MDHEN, CDR2 SYDVKM. Germline trimming cut 5 bases from V and 8 bases from J; bases unmatched to any gene: 11. The CDR3 sequence: CASSPPGTGARGYTF. As DNA, the CDR3 is TGTGCCAGCAGTCCCCCCGGGACAGGGGCGAGAGGCTACACCTTC.